The next 20 T cell receptor beta chains were all read from a single sample in a study of tissue T cells after allogeneic stem cell transplantation. TCRdb keeps only in-frame clones here, not all; method: immunoSEQ multiplex PCR. The sample holds under 7,000 clones, about 50% seen once. The sample's time point: mouse harvest day 7 after allogeneic transplant. The graft held 10^6 splenic CD5+ T cells and 10^7 T-cell-depleted bone marrow cells. Sequencing input: gut tissue. The receptors come from a female BALB/c mouse given C57BL/6 T cells with graft-versus-host disease after an allogeneic hematopoietic cell transplant.

This clone was seen more than once but under ten times. The listed genes are named as in mouse. The read ends 1 residue shy of where the CDR3 ends; the end is completed using the germline J gene. The V and J genes are TRBV26 and TRBJ2-3; no clear D gene. This CDR3 spans 13 amino acids. V was cut by 9 bases and J by 0 bases, with 10 bases left in between. The V gene's germline CDR1 is KGHPV and CDR2 FQNQEV (reference sequence). The CDR3 DNA, read in part, is TGTGCCAGTACTCCCTCAAGTGCAGAAACGCTGTAT. It translates to CASTPSSAETLY. In full, the CDR3 is CASTPSSAETLYF. Combining the CDR3 with reference TRBV26 and TRBJ2-3 gives the whole variable domain NSKVIQTPRYLVKGQGQKAKMRCIPEKGHPVVFWYQQNKNNEFKFLINFQNQEVLQQIDMTEKRFSAECPSNSPCSLEIQSSEAGDSALYLCASTPSSAETLYFGSGTRLTVL.

This clone was counted a few times. Any gene name here is a mouse gene name. The CDR3 is cut off 1 residue early in the read; its end comes from the germline J gene. This rearrangement joins TRBV3 to TRBJ1-3; a weak D match, TRBD1 (5 bases). CDR1 is SNHLY, CDR2 FYNGKV, per germline (reference sequence). The CDR3 extends over 14 amino acids. V lost 2 bases to trimming and J lost 0 bases, with 5 bases between them. The CDR3: CASSLRGSGNTLYF. The covered CDR3 bases are TGTGCCAGCAGCTTAAGGGGTTCTGGAAATACGCTCTAT.

This clone was found a few times. Germline and genes here are mouse. The observed sequence ends 1 residue before the CDR3 terminus, with the missing tail filled in from the germline J gene. The rearrangement links TRBV16 to TRBJ1-3, with 8 bases matching TRBD1. CDR1 SGHSA and CDR2 FRNQAP come from the germline V gene. The V segment lost 5 bases and the J segment 0 bases; nucleotides outside the gene matches: 3. The CDR3 is made up of 15 amino acids. CDR3: CASSKQGVSGNTLYF. The covered CDR3 bases are TGTGCAAGCAGCAAACAGGGGGTTTCTGGAAATACGCTCTAT.

About this clone itself: Genes and germline are mouse. The read stops 1 residue short of the end of the CDR3; the missing end is completed from the germline J gene. The chain employs TRBV26 and TRBJ1-2; D uncertain. Germline V CDR1 and CDR2: KGHPV, FQNQEV (reference sequence). The CDR3 covers 13 residues. Trimming left V 3 bases short and J 0 bases short, with 5 bases between. The DNA read from the CDR3 is TGTGCCAGCAGTCTTGGCTCAAACTCCGACTACACC. This codes for CASSLGSNSDYT. The CDR3 reads in full as CASSLGSNSDYTF.

Remarks on this clone: Mouse gene names and germline throughout. The missing CDR3 end, 1 residue past where the read stops, is filled in from the germline J gene. The chain couples TRBV17 to TRBJ2-1; 9 nucleotides match TRBD2. J lost 5 bases, V lost 0 bases, and 5 bases had no gene match. The CDR3 consists of 16 residues. Germline V lookup: CDR1 MNHDT, CDR2 YYDKIL. CDR3 sequence reads: CASSRDLGGGDAEQFF. Incomplete CDR3 DNA: TGTGCTAGCAGTAGAGATCTGGGGGGGGGAGATGCTGAGCAGTTC.

In regard to this clone: The gene names here belong to mouse. The read comes to an end 1 residue before the CDR3 does, leaving the germline J gene to fill in the end. The V and J genes are TRBV13-1 and TRBJ2-2; TRBD2 aligns across 7 bases. The CDR3 sequence is 15 residues long. V trimming: 5 bases; J trimming: 0 bases; junction bases outside the gene matches: 4. Germline CDR1 is NSHNY and CDR2 is SYGAGN. The CDR3 sequence: CASSHWGSNTGQLYF. The CDR3 DNA, read in part, is TGTGCCAGCAGCCACTGGGGATCAAACACCGGGCAGCTCTAC.

This clone was counted a few times. Genes here carry mouse names. The read finishes 1 residue shy of the CDR3 end, and the germline J gene is used to complete it. The chain is built from TRBV26 and TRBJ1-6, with D maybe TRBD1 (6 bases). TRBJ1-6 is known as an ORF, though its function is uncertain. The V end was cut by 4 bases, the J end by 7 bases, with 8 bases between. Germline assignment: CDR1 KGHPV and CDR2 FQNQEV (reference sequence). CDR3 size: 13 residues. The CDR3 DNA, read in part, is TGTGCCAGCAGTCCGGGACAAAATTCGCCCCTCTAC. This encodes CASSPGQNSPLY. The entire CDR3 protein reads CASSPGQNSPLYF.

A note on this clone: Any gene name here is a mouse gene name. The read falls 1 residue short of the CDR3 end, and the missing part is taken from the germline J gene. This sequence joins TRBV4 and TRBJ1-6; the D gene is possibly TRBD1 (6 bases). TRBJ1-6 is an ORF for which the function is uncertain. Germline assignment: CDR1 LGHDT and CDR2 YNNKQL (reference sequence). Trimming stripped 11 bases from V and 1 base from J, with 12 bases between. The CDR3 is 14 residues long. CDR3 protein: CAPRDNSYNSPLYF. Partial CDR3 DNA: TGTGCCCCGCGGGACAACTCCTATAATTCGCCCCTCTAC.

Concerning this clone: The listed genes are named as in mouse. The read falls 1 residue short of the CDR3 end, and the missing part is taken from the germline J gene. This sequence joins TRBV13-2 and TRBJ1-2, with a tentative D call TRBD1 (6 bases). The V gene's germline CDR1 is NNHNN and CDR2 SYGAGS (reference sequence). The CDR3 contains 14 residues. The V end lost 2 bases, the J end lost 0 bases, and 8 bases lay between the germline ends. CDR3 DNA, as far as it was read: TGTGCCAGCGGTGAACAGGGTTCAAACTCCGACTACACC. Protein sequence: CASGEQGSNSDYT. Given in full, the CDR3 is CASGEQGSNSDYTF.

This clone appeared once. Gene names denote mouse genes. The CDR3 extends 1 residue past the end of the read, so its final part is completed from the germline J gene. This chain joins TRBV15 and TRBJ2-7, with TRBD2 identical over 12 bases. The CDR3 is 15 residues long. The germline CDR1 and CDR2 sequences are SGHND and FRSKSL. Trimming cost V 6 bases and J 7 bases; bases outside gene matches: 10. The sequenced part of the CDR3 DNA is TGTGCCAGCAGCCACCGGGACTGGGGGGCGCAAGAACAGTAC. Encoded protein: CASSHRDWGAQEQY. The full CDR3 reads CASSHRDWGAQEQYF.

As for this clone: Gene names are the mouse ones. The read stops 1 residue short of the end of the CDR3; the missing end is completed from the germline J gene. The genes are TRBV26 and TRBJ2-7; possibly TRBD1 for D (6 bases). The germline V gene encodes CDR1 KGHPV and CDR2 FQNQEV (reference sequence). The CDR3 runs to 14 residues. Trimming took off 4 bases at V and 0 bases at J, with 10 bases between the two ends. The CDR3 loop reads CASSPGHSSYEQYF. The CDR3 DNA, read in part, is TGTGCCAGCAGTCCGGGACATAGCTCCTATGAACAGTAC.

A remark on this clone: All gene names here are mouse names. The sequenced fragment ends 1 residue before the CDR3 boundary, so the rest is inferred from the germline J gene. The rearrangement links TRBV3 to TRBJ2-1; D is unresolved. The CDR3 is 13 residues long. Trimming pared 0 bases from V and 7 bases from J, leaving 7 bases between. Per the germline V gene, CDR1 is SNHLY and CDR2 is FYNGKV (reference sequence). This CDR3 reads CASSLAGRAEQFF. The CDR3 DNA, read in part, is TGTGCCAGCAGCTTAGCTGGGAGAGCTGAGCAGTTC.

The table lists this clone with a few counts. Gene names follow the mouse nomenclature. The read falls 1 residue short of the CDR3 end, and the missing part is taken from the germline J gene. V and J are TRBV31 and TRBJ1-6; the D gene is possibly TRBD1 (5 bases). TRBJ1-6 is flagged as an ORF with uncertain function. Between the trimmed V and J ends, which lost 1 base and 8 bases, there was a span of 9 bases. Germline V lookup: CDR1 GKSSPN, CDR2 SITVG. The CDR3 runs to 13 residues. CDR3 bases read: TGTGCCTGGAGTCCTCAGGGAGATTCGCCCCTCTAC. Its protein is CAWSPQGDSPLY. The CDR3 in its entirety is CAWSPQGDSPLYF.

With respect to this clone: Gene and germline names: mouse. The read gets to within 1 residue of the CDR3 end, and the germline J gene fills in the rest. The chain combines TRBV26 with TRBJ2-2; 10 nucleotides align to TRBD2. Germline-derived CDR1 and CDR2 are KGHPV and FQNQEV (reference sequence). There are 16 residues in the CDR3. Trimming took 4 bases from V and 3 from J; bases not matched to a gene: 5. CDR3 sequence reads: CASSPHWGGYTGQLYF. Partial CDR3 DNA: TGTGCCAGCAGTCCCCACTGGGGGGGATACACCGGGCAGCTCTAC.

Of note for this clone: Gene names and germline refer to mouse. The CDR3 end is not reached by the read, which stops 1 residue before it; the germline J gene fills it in. The V gene is TRBV23, the J gene TRBJ2-3; the table calls TRBD1, which could not be checked here. Germline V gene data show CDR1 as KGHTA and CDR2 as FQNQQP. The CDR3 sequence is 13 residues long. The sequenced CDR3 bases are TGCTCCAGCAGTCTCCAGAGTGCAGAAACGCTGTAT. As protein: CSSSLQSAETLY. The whole CDR3 region reads CSSSLQSAETLYF.

With respect to this clone: Genes and germline are mouse. The CDR3 goes on 1 residue after the read ends, and that part is filled in from the germline J gene. J is TRBJ2-4 and V is TRBV3; D is ambiguous. Trimming took 5 bases from V and 0 from J, leaving 6 bases between them. In germline, CDR1 is SNHLY, CDR2 FYNGKV (reference sequence). The CDR3 runs to 13 residues. CDR3 region: CASSRGSQNTLYF. CDR3 bases read: TGTGCCAGCAGCCGAGGTAGTCAAAACACCTTGTAC.

Regarding this clone: Gene names and germline match the mouse. The CDR3 end falls 1 residue outside the read, so it is completed with the germline J gene. The J gene is TRBJ2-2, the V gene TRBV26; 10 nucleotides line up with TRBD1. The CDR3 is 16 amino acids. The V gene end was trimmed by 4 bases and the J gene end by 2 bases; junction bases not matched to a gene: 4. The germline V gene encodes CDR1 KGHPV and CDR2 FQNQEV (reference sequence). The sequenced part of the CDR3 DNA is TGTGCCAGCAGTCCGGGACAGGGGAGGAACACCGGGCAGCTCTAC. It yields the protein CASSPGQGRNTGQLY. The entire CDR3 sequence reads CASSPGQGRNTGQLYF.

The sample holds a few counts of this clone. Mouse germline and gene names are used. With the read ending 1 residue before the CDR3 end, the germline J gene is used to fill in that end. The rearrangement joins TRBV2 to TRBJ2-7, with 8 positions matching TRBD2. Looked up from germline, CDR1 is LGHNA and CDR2 is YSYQKL. This CDR3 is built from 14 residues. V shed 0 bases, J shed 6 bases, and the junction held 4 bases outside the gene matches. The CDR3 reads CASSQDGGAGEQYF. The covered CDR3 bases are TGTGCCAGCAGCCAAGACGGGGGGGCGGGTGAACAGTAC.

As regards this clone: Gene names denote mouse genes. The read ends 1 residue early relative to the CDR3; the germline J gene fills the gap. The V call is TRBV3, the J call TRBJ2-7; D is unresolved. Germline CDR1 is SNHLY and CDR2 is FYNGKV (reference sequence). With 6 bases removed from V and 0 bases from J, the gap between germline ends came to 3 bases. The length of the CDR3 is 11 residues. CDR3 loop: CASRSSYEQYF. CDR3 bases read: TGTGCCAGCAGGAGCTCCTATGAACAGTAC.

Points on this clone: Gene names denote mouse genes. The CDR3 end lies 1 residue beyond the end of the read and is filled in from the germline J gene. This chain connects TRBV16 to TRBJ2-5; possibly TRBD1 for D (7 bases). There are 16 residues in the CDR3. Trimming removed 0 bases from V and 2 bases from J, with 12 bases in between. The germline V gene encodes CDR1 SGHSA and CDR2 FRNQAP. Incomplete CDR3 DNA: TGTGCAAGCAGCTTAGAAAGAGGGGGCGTCCAAGACACCCAGTAC. Translation: CASSLERGGVQDTQY. The full CDR3 protein reads CASSLERGGVQDTQYF.